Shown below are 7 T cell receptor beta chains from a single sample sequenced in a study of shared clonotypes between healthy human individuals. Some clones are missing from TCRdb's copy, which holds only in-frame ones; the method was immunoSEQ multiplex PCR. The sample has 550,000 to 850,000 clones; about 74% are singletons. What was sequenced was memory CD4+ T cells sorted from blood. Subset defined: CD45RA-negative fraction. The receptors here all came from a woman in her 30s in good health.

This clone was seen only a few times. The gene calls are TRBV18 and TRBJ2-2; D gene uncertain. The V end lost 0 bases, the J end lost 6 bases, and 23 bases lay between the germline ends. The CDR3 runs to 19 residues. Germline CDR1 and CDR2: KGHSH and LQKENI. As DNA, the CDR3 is TGTGCCAGCTCACCACCGGGTCAAGGTCGGAATTTGATGTCCGGGGAGCTGTTTTTT. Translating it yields CASSPPGQGRNLMSGELFF.

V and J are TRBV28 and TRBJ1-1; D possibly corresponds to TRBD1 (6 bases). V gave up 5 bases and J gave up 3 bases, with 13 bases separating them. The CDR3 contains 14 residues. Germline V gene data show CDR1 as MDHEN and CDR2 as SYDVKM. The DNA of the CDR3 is TGTGCCAGCAGTCCGCTAGGGGGGCACACTGAAGCTTTCTTT. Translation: CASSPLGGHTEAFF.

The CDR3 reads CASSLTIRSGGVTQYF. DNA of the CDR3: TGTGCCAGCAGCTTAACCATTCGAAGCGGCGGGGTGACCCAGTACTTC. The chain combines TRBV7-9 with TRBJ2-5, with D possibly being TRBD2 (6 bases). The ends were cut back, 2 bases at V and 7 bases at J, with 20 bases in the middle. Germline assignment: CDR1 SEHNR and CDR2 FQNEAQ (reference sequence). The CDR3 consists of 16 residues.

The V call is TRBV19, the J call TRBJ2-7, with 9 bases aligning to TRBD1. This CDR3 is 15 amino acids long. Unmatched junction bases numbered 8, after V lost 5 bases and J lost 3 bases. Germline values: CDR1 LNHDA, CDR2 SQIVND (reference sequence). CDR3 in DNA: TGTGCCAGTAGTGCGTCCGGGACAGGGAGCTACGAGCAGTACTTC. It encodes CASSASGTGSYEQYF.

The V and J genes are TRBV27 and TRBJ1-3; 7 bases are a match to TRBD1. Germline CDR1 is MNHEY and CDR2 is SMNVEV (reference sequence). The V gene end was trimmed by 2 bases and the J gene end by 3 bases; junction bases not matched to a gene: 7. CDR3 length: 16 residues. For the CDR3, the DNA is TGTGCCAGCAGTTTAAGGGCCACAGGGGTTGGAAACACCATATATTTT. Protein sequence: CASSLRATGVGNTIYF.

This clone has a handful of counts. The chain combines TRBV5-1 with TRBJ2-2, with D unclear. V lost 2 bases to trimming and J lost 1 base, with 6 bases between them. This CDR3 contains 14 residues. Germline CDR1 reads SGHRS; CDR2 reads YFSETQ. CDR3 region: CASSFEGNTGELFF. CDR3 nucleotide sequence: TGCGCCAGCAGCTTCGAAGGGAACACCGGGGAGCTGTTTTTT.

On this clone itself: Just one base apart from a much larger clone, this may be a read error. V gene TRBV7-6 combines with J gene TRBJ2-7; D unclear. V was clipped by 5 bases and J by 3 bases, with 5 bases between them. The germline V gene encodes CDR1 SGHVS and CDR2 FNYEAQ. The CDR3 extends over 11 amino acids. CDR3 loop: CASSRYYEQYF. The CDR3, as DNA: TGTGCCAGCAGCCGTTACTACGAGCAGTACTTC. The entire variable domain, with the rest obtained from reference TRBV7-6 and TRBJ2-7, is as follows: GAGVSQSPRYKVTKRGQDVALRCDPISGHVSLYWYRQALGQGPEFLTYFNYEAQQDKSGLPNDRFSAERPEGSISTLTIQRTEQRDSAMYRCASSRYYEQYFGPGTRLTVT.